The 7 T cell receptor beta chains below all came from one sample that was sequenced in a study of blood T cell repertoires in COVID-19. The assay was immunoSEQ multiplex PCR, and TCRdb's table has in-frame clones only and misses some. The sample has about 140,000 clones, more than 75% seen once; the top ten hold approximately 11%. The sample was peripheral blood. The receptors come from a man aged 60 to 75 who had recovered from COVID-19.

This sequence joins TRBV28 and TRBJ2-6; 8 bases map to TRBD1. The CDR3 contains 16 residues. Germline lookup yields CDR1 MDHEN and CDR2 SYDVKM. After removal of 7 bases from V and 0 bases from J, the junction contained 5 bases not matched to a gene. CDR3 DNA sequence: TGTGCCAGCACCCTGGGACAGGTCTCTGGGGCCAACGTCCTGACTTTC. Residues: CASTLGQVSGANVLTF.

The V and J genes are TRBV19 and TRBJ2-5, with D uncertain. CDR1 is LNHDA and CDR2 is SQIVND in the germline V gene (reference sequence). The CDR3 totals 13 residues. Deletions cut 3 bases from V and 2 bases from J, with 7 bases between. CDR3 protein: CASSMGPQETQYF. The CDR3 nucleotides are TGTGCCAGTAGTATGGGCCCTCAAGAGACCCAGTACTTC.

The CDR3 sequence is CASSILHGSGASYEQYF. Written as DNA, the CDR3 is TGTGCCAGTAGTATTCTCCACGGGAGCGGGGCCTCCTACGAGCAGTACTTC. The J gene is TRBJ2-7, the V gene TRBV19; 7 nucleotides align to TRBD2. Germline lookup yields CDR1 LNHDA and CDR2 SQIVND (reference sequence). The CDR3 length is 17 residues. V dropped 3 bases and J dropped 0; count of bases not matched to a gene: 11.

The CDR3 here is CASSLLAWAESGNTIYF. CDR3 bases: TGTGCCAGCAGTTTATTGGCCTGGGCTGAGTCTGGAAACACCATATATTTT. The V and J genes are TRBV28 and TRBJ1-3; no firm D call. This CDR3 has 17 residues. Trimming left V 1 base short and J 1 base short, with 14 bases between. CDR1 is MDHEN, CDR2 SYDVKM, per germline.

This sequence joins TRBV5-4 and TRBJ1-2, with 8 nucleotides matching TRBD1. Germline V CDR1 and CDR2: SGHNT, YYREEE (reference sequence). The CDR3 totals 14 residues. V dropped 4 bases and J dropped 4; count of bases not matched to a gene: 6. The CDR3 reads CASSPGQGGYGYTF. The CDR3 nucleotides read TGTGCCAGCAGCCCCGGACAGGGTGGCTATGGCTACACCTTC.

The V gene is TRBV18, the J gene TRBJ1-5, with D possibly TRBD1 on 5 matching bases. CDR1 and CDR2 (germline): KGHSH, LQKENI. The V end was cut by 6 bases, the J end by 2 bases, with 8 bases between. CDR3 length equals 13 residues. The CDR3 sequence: CASSSGGNQPQHF. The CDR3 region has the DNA TGTGCCAGCTCCTCGGGGGGCAATCAGCCCCAGCATTTT.

CDR3: CARNGNQHEQYF. The DNA of the CDR3 is TGTGCCAGGAACGGGAATCAGCACGAGCAGTACTTC. This chain joins TRBV10-3 and TRBJ2-7; TRBD2 is a possible D gene (5 bases). V lost 10 bases, J lost 5 bases, and 15 bases lay in between. The CDR3 is 12 amino acids. Germline V CDR1 and CDR2: ENHRY, SYGVKD.